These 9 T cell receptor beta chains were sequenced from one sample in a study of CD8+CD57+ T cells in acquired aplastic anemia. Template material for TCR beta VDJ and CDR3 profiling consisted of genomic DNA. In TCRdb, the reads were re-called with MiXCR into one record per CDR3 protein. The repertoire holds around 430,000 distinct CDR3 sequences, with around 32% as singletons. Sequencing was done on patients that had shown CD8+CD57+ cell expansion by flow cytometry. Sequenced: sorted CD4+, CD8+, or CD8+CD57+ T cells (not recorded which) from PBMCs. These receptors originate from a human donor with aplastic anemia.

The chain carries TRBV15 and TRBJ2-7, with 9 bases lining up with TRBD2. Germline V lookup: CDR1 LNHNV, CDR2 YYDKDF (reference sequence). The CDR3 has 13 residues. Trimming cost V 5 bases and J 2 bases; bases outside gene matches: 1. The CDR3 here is CATSVAGAYEQYF. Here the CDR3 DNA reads TGTGCCACCAGCGTAGCGGGAGCCTACGAGCAGTACTTC.

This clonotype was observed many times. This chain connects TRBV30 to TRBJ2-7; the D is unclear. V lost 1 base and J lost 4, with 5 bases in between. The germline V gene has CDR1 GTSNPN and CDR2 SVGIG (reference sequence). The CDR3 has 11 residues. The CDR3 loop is CAWSGEYEQYF. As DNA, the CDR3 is TGTGCCTGGAGTGGCGAATACGAGCAGTACTTC.

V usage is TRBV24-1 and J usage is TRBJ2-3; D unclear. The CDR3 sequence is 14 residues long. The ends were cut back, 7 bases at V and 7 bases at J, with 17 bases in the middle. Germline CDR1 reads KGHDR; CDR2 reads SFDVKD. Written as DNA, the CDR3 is TGTGCCACCAGCCTAGATCAATCCCCGAATACGCAGTATTTT. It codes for CATSLDQSPNTQYF.

The CDR3: CASSVSDGSYNEQFF. In DNA form, the CDR3 reads TGCGCCAGCAGCGTGTCGGACGGGTCCTACAATGAGCAGTTCTTC. V and J are TRBV5-1 and TRBJ2-1; no definite D call. Trimming removed 4 bases at V and 1 base at J, with 12 bases between. CDR3 size: 15 residues. Germline assignment: CDR1 SGHRS and CDR2 YFSETQ.

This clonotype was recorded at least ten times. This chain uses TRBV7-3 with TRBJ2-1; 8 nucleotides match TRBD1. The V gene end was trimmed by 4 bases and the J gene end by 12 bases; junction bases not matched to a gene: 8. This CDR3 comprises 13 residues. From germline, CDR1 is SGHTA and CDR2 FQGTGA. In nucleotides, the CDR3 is TGTGCCAGCAGCTCGGACAGGGAAGGTGCGCAGTTCTTC. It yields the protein CASSSDREGAQFF.

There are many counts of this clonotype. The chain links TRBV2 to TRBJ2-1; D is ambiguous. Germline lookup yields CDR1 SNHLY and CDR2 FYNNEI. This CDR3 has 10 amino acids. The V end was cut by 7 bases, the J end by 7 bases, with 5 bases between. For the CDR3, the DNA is TGTGCCAGCAAGTTGAATGAGCAGTTCTTC. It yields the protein CASKLNEQFF. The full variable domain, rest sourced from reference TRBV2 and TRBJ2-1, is EPEVTQTPSHQVTQMGQEVILRCVPISNHLYFYWYRQILGQKVEFLVSFYNNEISEKSEIFDDQFSVERPDGSNFTLKIRSTKLEDSAMYFCASKLNEQFFGPGTRLTVL.

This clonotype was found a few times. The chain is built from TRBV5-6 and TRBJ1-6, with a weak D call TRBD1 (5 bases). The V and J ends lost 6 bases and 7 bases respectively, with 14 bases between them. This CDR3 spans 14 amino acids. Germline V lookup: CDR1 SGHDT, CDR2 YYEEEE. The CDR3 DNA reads TGTGCCAGCACCCGGCGGGGGGTAAATTCACCCCTCCACTTT. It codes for CASTRRGVNSPLHF.

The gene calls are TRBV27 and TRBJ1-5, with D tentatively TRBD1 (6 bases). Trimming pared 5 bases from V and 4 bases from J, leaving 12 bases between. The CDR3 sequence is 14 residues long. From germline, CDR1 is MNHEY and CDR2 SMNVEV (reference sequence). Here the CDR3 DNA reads TGTGCCAGCAGTACGGGGGGGCGAAATCAGCCCCAGCATTTT. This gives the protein CASSTGGRNQPQHF.

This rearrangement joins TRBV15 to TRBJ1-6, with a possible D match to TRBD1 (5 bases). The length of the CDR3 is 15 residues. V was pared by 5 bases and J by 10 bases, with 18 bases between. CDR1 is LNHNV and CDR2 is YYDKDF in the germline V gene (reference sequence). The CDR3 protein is CATSGGNSPSSPLHF. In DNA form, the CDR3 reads TGTGCCACCAGCGGGGGGAACAGTCCCTCCTCACCCCTCCACTTT.